This T cell receptor (beta chain) was obtained from a study of shared clonotypes between healthy human individuals. Overall study context: Used for every donor were three CD4 naive, three CD4 memory, two CD8 naive and one CD8 memory plate.

Clones were sequenced by immunoSEQ multiplex PCR, and TCRdb holds only the in-frame ones, with some missing. The sample holds roughly 2 million clones, nearly 97% seen once. CDR1 and CDR2 (germline): LNHDA, SQIVND (reference sequence). Trimming removed 7 bases from V and 6 bases from J; junction bases left unmatched: 10. This CDR3 contains 16 residues. Donation came from healthy HIV-negative adults that had no recent acute infections or vaccinations. Naive CD4+ cells were CD45RA-selected; the remaining cells were memory. Only one count was recorded for this clone. This sequence was found in a man aged 18 to 30 in good health. The rearrangement joins TRBV19 to TRBJ2-1; 12 positions agree with TRBD2. The sample taken for sequencing was naive CD4+ T cells sorted from blood. As for subset: CD45RA+ positively selected. CDR3 in DNA: TGTGCCAGTACTACTCTAGGACTAGCGGGAAGCAATGAGCAGTTCTTC. It codes for CASTTLGLAGSNEQFF.